The 25 T cell receptor beta chains given below trace back to one sample, sequenced in a study of a mutant IDH1 vaccine in newly diagnosed glioma. Antigens of these TCRs are unknown. Sequenced by immunoSEQ multiplex PCR; TCRdb stores in-frame clones only, minus some. The sample holds about 94,000 clones, nearly 90% seen once. As for time point: week 47, end of study. Each dose delivered 300 ug of mutant IDH1 20-mer peptide subcutaneously with imiquimod. The sample was PBMCs, taken from a glioma patient whose treatment included an IDH1 peptide vaccine. The origin of the receptors is a woman aged 45 to 65 with glioma.

This clone was seen once. The gene calls are TRBV11-2 and TRBJ2-1; D gene uncertain. Trimming took off 0 bases at V and 4 bases at J, with 4 bases between the two ends. Germline-derived CDR1 and CDR2 are SGHAT and FQNNGV. CDR3 length equals 13 residues. This CDR3 reads CASSLEKYNEQFF. The CDR3 DNA follows: TGTGCCAGCAGCTTAGAGAAGTACAATGAGCAGTTCTTC.

The CDR3 DNA reads TGCGCCAGCAGCTTGTCAGGTATGACAGTGCAGTACTTC. This codes for CASSLSGMTVQYF. The chain carries TRBV5-1 and TRBJ2-7, with D maybe TRBD1 (5 bases). The CDR3 has 13 residues. Trimming took off 1 base at V and 9 bases at J, with 14 bases between the two ends. The V gene's germline CDR1 is SGHRS and CDR2 YFSETQ. The variable domain in full, completed from reference TRBV5-1 and TRBJ2-7, reads KAGVTQTPRYLIKTRGQQVTLSCSPISGHRSVSWYQQTPGQGLQFLFEYFSETQRNKGNFPGRFSGRQFSNSRSEMNVSTLELGDSALYLCASSLSGMTVQYFGPGTRLTVT.

The chain joins TRBV23-1 to TRBJ2-7; tentative D call: TRBD2 (5 bases). TRBV23-1 is designated an ORF whose function remains uncertain. The CDR3 spans 17 residues. Trimming left V 2 bases short and J 2 bases short, with 19 bases between. CDR3 loop: CASSQRCEGKRAYEQYF. CDR3 sequence (DNA): TGCGCCAGCAGTCAACGGTGTGAGGGTAAACGGGCCTACGAGCAGTACTTC.

This chain connects TRBV6-1 to TRBJ2-7; no reliable D call. The CDR3 runs 11 residues. V shed 6 bases and J shed 0 bases, with 3 bases lying between them. In germline, CDR1 is MNHNS, CDR2 SASEGT. The chain's CDR3 is CASRSSYEQYF. The CDR3 DNA reads TGTGCCAGCAGAAGCTCCTACGAGCAGTACTTC.

The chain couples TRBV6-6 to TRBJ2-3; D might be TRBD2 (6 bases). The V gene lost 2 bases and the J gene lost 4 bases, with 7 bases spanning the gap. Per the germline V gene, CDR1 is MNHNY and CDR2 is SVGAGI (reference sequence). This CDR3 contains 13 residues. The DNA of the CDR3 is TGTGCCAGCAGTTACCCGGGAGCAGATACGCAGTATTTT. Residues: CASSYPGADTQYF.

The chain recombines TRBV5-4 with TRBJ2-5; 8 nucleotides line up with TRBD1. CDR3 size: 16 residues. After removal of 6 bases from V and 3 bases from J, the junction contained 13 bases not matched to a gene. Germline assignment: CDR1 SGHNT and CDR2 YYREEE (reference sequence). The CDR3 is CASTPRGAGGEETQYF. DNA for the CDR3: TGTGCCAGCACCCCGAGGGGGGCAGGGGGCGAAGAGACCCAGTACTTC.

This chain links TRBV11-2 with TRBJ1-6, with D unresolved. Looked up from germline, CDR1 is SGHAT and CDR2 is FQNNGV. CDR3 size: 15 residues. V was clipped by 1 base and J by 0 bases, with 4 bases between them. CDR3 protein: CASSLGSSYNSPLHF. In DNA form, the CDR3 reads TGTGCCAGCAGCTTAGGGAGCTCCTATAATTCACCCCTCCACTTT.

The rearrangement links TRBV5-1 to TRBJ2-7; perhaps TRBD2 as D (7 bases). V lost 7 bases and J lost 7, with 21 bases in between. Per germline, CDR1 SGHRS and CDR2 YFSETQ. This CDR3 region has 14 residues. The CDR3 reads CASAQLGGAKEQYF. The CDR3 DNA follows: TGCGCCAGCGCCCAGCTGGGGGGGGCGAAAGAGCAGTACTTC.

This chain joins TRBV10-3 and TRBJ2-1, with TRBD2 matching over 9 bases. The length of the CDR3 is 17 residues. The germline CDR1 and CDR2 sequences are ENHRY and SYGVKD. Unmatched junction bases numbered 10, after V lost 4 bases and J lost 3 bases. DNA of the CDR3: TGTGCCATCAGTGGGGATGGCGGGAGGGCCTTCTACAATGAGCAGTTCTTC. This encodes CAISGDGGRAFYNEQFF.

The genes are TRBV28 and TRBJ2-3; no clear D gene. Trimming pared 3 bases from V and 2 bases from J, leaving 15 bases between. The CDR3 length is 16 residues. Germline CDR1 and CDR2: MDHEN and SYDVKM. CDR3 region: CASSLPGATLTDTQYF. DNA of the CDR3: TGTGCCAGCAGTTTGCCTGGTGCGACTCTCACAGATACGCAGTATTTT. Variable domain in full (rest from reference TRBV28 and TRBJ2-3): DVKVTQSSRYLVKRTGEKVFLECVQDMDHENMFWYRQDPGLGLRLIYFSYDVKMKEKGDIPEGYSVSREKKERFSLILESASTNQTSMYLCASSLPGATLTDTQYFGPGTRLTVL.

This chain uses TRBV19 with TRBJ2-1, with 7 bases aligning to TRBD2. Germline assignment: CDR1 LNHDA and CDR2 SQIVND (reference sequence). The CDR3 spans 14 residues. Trimming took 3 bases from V and 7 from J; bases not matched to a gene: 6. The CDR3 DNA follows: TGTGCCAGTAGTATCGCGGGAGTGGGAAATGAGCAGTTCTTC. This gives the protein CASSIAGVGNEQFF. Based on the CDR3 plus reference TRBV19 and TRBJ2-1, the full variable domain is DGGITQSPKYLFRKEGQNVTLSCEQNLNHDAMYWYRQDPGQGLRLIYYSQIVNDFQKGDIAEGYSVSREKKESFPLTVTSAQKNPTAFYLCASSIAGVGNEQFFGPGTRLTVL.

V and J are TRBV6-5 and TRBJ2-5; 13 nucleotides match TRBD2. The CDR3 spans 14 residues. The V gene end was trimmed by 8 bases and the J gene end by 3 bases; junction bases not matched to a gene: 3. Looked up from germline, CDR1 is MNHEY and CDR2 is SVGAGI. The CDR3 sequence: CASGGTSGEETQYF. CDR3 nucleotides: TGTGCCAGCGGAGGGACTAGCGGGGAAGAGACCCAGTACTTC.

This chain uses TRBV7-6 with TRBJ2-1, with D tentatively TRBD2 (5 bases). Germline V gene sequence: CDR1 SGHVS, CDR2 FNYEAQ. The length of the CDR3 is 19 residues. The V gene lost 5 bases and the J gene lost 0 bases, with 23 bases spanning the gap. The CDR3 DNA is TGTGCCAGCAGCCCCTTGCGGGCCGCATCCCCAAGCTCCTACAATGAGCAGTTCTTC. Residues: CASSPLRAASPSSYNEQFF.

The rearrangement uses TRBV28 and TRBJ2-6, with TRBD1 matching over 7 bases. The CDR3 sequence is 15 residues long. The germline V gene encodes CDR1 MDHEN and CDR2 SYDVKM. V dropped 6 bases and J dropped 2; count of bases not matched to a gene: 4. CDR3 in DNA: TGTGCCAGCAGAGACGGACAGGCTGGGGCCAACGTCCTGACTTTC. Its protein is CASRDGQAGANVLTF.

The chain links TRBV29-1 to TRBJ2-1, with 10 nucleotides matching TRBD2. V gave up 4 bases and J gave up 7 bases; unmatched junction bases: 7. The germline V gene encodes CDR1 SQVTM and CDR2 ANQGSEA. The CDR3 has 14 amino acids. The CDR3 region has the DNA TGCAGCGTTGGACTAGCGGGCCCTCTAAATGAGCAGTTCTTC. It codes for CSVGLAGPLNEQFF.

The genes are TRBV11-2 and TRBJ1-5; D gene ambiguous. The CDR3 totals 12 residues. Germline values: CDR1 SGHAT, CDR2 FQNNGV. V lost 1 base, J lost 2 bases, and 0 bases lay in between. The CDR3 protein is CASSLGNQPQHF. In DNA, the CDR3 is TGTGCCAGCAGCTTAGGCAATCAGCCCCAGCATTTT. Looking up the rest from reference TRBV11-2 and TRBJ1-5 gives the full variable domain: EAGVAQSPRYKIIEKRQSVAFWCNPISGHATLYWYQQILGQGPKLLIQFQNNGVVDDSQLPKDRFSAERLKGVDSTLKIQPAKLEDSAVYLCASSLGNQPQHFGDGTRLSIL.

The rearrangement uses TRBV6-5 and TRBJ1-1, with D unclear. Germline V gives CDR1 MNHEY, CDR2 SVGAGI. The CDR3 is made up of 11 amino acids. Deletions cut 4 bases from V and 5 bases from J, with 5 bases between. The CDR3 loop is CASSWRTEAFF. For the CDR3, the DNA is TGTGCCAGCAGTTGGCGGACTGAAGCTTTCTTT.

This sequence joins TRBV30 and TRBJ2-5; TRBD2 matches 7 bases. V lost 2 bases to trimming and J lost 9 bases; unmatched junction nucleotides: 9. This CDR3 spans 13 amino acids. The germline gives CDR1 GTSNPN, CDR2 SVGIG (reference sequence). CDR3 sequence: CAWSSGGRAAQYF. For the CDR3, the DNA is TGTGCCTGGAGTTCGGGAGGCCGCGCGGCCCAGTACTTC. The entire variable domain, with the rest obtained from reference TRBV30 and TRBJ2-5, is as follows: SQTIHQWPATLVQPVGSPLSLECTVEGTSNPNLYWYRQAAGRGLQLLFYSVGIGQISSEVPQNLSASRPQDRQFILSSKKLLLSDSGFYLCAWSSGGRAAQYFGPGTRLLVL.

The chain joins TRBV29-1 to TRBJ1-3, with a tentative D call TRBD1 (6 bases). The CDR3 totals 14 residues. The germline V gene encodes CDR1 SQVTM and CDR2 ANQGSEA. V gave up 1 base and J gave up 1 base, with 8 bases separating them. DNA for the CDR3: TGCAGCGTTGAAGTTACAGGGTCTGGAAACACCATATATTTT. Protein sequence: CSVEVTGSGNTIYF.

V is TRBV20-1 and J is TRBJ2-1, with unresolved D. Trimming left V 6 bases short and J 3 bases short, with 6 bases between. Germline V CDR1 and CDR2: DFQATT, SNEGSKA (reference sequence). This CDR3 spans 11 amino acids. In DNA form, the CDR3 reads TGCAGTGCCTTGGACTACAATGAGCAGTTCTTC. Its protein is CSALDYNEQFF.

This chain links TRBV27 with TRBJ1-2; TRBD1 matches 7 bases. The CDR3 totals 13 residues. J lost 7 bases, V lost 5 bases, and 7 bases had no gene match. The germline V gene encodes CDR1 MNHEY and CDR2 SMNVEV (reference sequence). CDR3 coding DNA: TGTGCCAGCAGTGAGACAGGGTACGGTGGCTACACCTTC. It specifies CASSETGYGGYTF.

This clone was seen many times. CDR3 in amino acids: CASSEGWKLFF. In nucleotides, the CDR3 is TGTGCCAGTAGCGAGGGCTGGAAACTGTTTTTT. This chain uses TRBV19 with TRBJ1-4; D gene uncertain. This CDR3 comprises 11 residues. Germline CDR1 is LNHDA and CDR2 is SQIVND (reference sequence). The V end lost 6 bases, the J end lost 11 bases, and 10 bases lay between the germline ends.

The chain links TRBV28 to TRBJ2-5; D is possibly TRBD2 (5 bases). This CDR3 is 16 amino acids long. The V gene's germline CDR1 is MDHEN and CDR2 SYDVKM. Trimming took 6 bases from V and 0 from J, leaving 17 bases between them. CDR3 nucleotide sequence: TGTGCCAGCAGCTCCCTTGAGGGCGGGTACCAAGAGACCCAGTACTTC. This encodes CASSSLEGGYQETQYF.

The genes are TRBV19 and TRBJ2-2; TRBD1 agrees at 9 bases. The CDR3 consists of 15 residues. Germline V gene data show CDR1 as LNHDA and CDR2 as SQIVND (reference sequence). After removal of 4 bases from V and 6 bases from J, the junction contained 6 bases not matched to a gene. The DNA for the CDR3 is TGTGCCAGTAGTAGGGGACAGGGTAGTTCCGGGGAGCTGTTTTTT. It codes for CASSRGQGSSGELFF.

The chain employs TRBV4-1 and TRBJ2-1; 11 bases line up with TRBD2. Germline-derived CDR1 and CDR2 are MGHRA and YSYEKL. This CDR3 spans 18 amino acids. Trimming cost V 0 bases and J 1 base; bases outside gene matches: 5. CDR3 residues: CASSQDQGLAGSYNEQFF. CDR3 nucleotides: TGCGCCAGCAGCCAAGATCAAGGACTAGCGGGTTCCTACAATGAGCAGTTCTTC.